The present entry profiles one TCR beta chain with its context. Its cognate antigen has yet to be identified. It has no much larger one-base neighbor in the sample; base qualities were not kept. From the germline V gene (reference sequence), CDR1 is SGHNT and CDR2 is YYREEE. Inclusive of the bounding cysteine and phenylalanine, the CDR3 is 14 residues long. CDR3 DNA only is kept here, 42 bases in frame from base 1. V is pruned by 4 bases and J by 0 bases, leaving 2 bases of the junction without a gene match. The data derive from a study of blood T cell repertoires in COVID-19 (dated by TCRdb to 2020 to 2022). Looking at the study overall: Samples covering the acute and convalescent phases of COVID-19 were provided by collaborators in the United States, Italy and Spain. The material from the prospective study consisted of cDNA or gDNA derived from T cells, B-cell-depleted T cells, or PBMCs. Deeply sampled blood TCRbeta repertoires from subjects exposed to, actively infected with, or recovered from COVID-19 were included in the dataset. A freely available public database, intended as a resource for researchers studying the immune response to SARS-CoV-2, is where the repertoires were released. Samples were obtained from the ongoing ImmuneRACE study (first 160 participants) and from about 1,300 subjects provided by 6 global collaborators. Sample metadata almost always included a de-identified subject ID, COVID-19 status, age in years and sex. HLA class I and class II types, where available, came from metadata supplied by the sample provider rather than from assay-based typing.

Collaborating institutions collected whole blood in K2EDTA tubes following their own protocols. For TCRbeta analysis, collaborator samples were shipped as frozen whole blood, as isolated PBMCs, or as DNA extracted from either sample type. The immunoSEQ Assay, a bias-controlled multiplex PCR, was used to amplify TCRbeta CDR3 regions from genomic DNA. The original pipeline was this. Nucleated cell counts per sample were estimated from amplification of reference gene primers within the assay. Sequence reads were collapsed and filtered to measure the absolute abundance of every unique TCRbeta CDR3 rearrangement. For each sample, productive Simpson clonality was calculated as the square root of Simpson's diversity index over productive rearrangements. TCRdb retrieved this table from immuneACCESS and kept in-frame rearrangements only. Not all clones are present; in checked studies, unresolved V genes account for under half, and no reason is known for the remainder. That table furnishes V, J and clone size, whereas the DNA furnished D and trimming. The sample table contains 100,000 or so clones; only one count was recorded for 91% of them. Around 2.1% of the sample lies in the top ten.

Points the paper makes about the study in general: The amount of clinical and demographic metadata varied by source and participant and was provided uncurated.

The specimen was peripheral blood. The receptor's source is a man aged 50 or older with active COVID-19. Recombination linked TRBV5-4 to TRBJ1-1; 8 bases in the junction line up with TRBD1. The CDR3 has the sequence CASSIQGVNTEAFF. In nucleotide form, the sequence is TGTGCCAGCAGCATACAGGGGGTGAACACTGAAGCTTTCTTT.